This T cell receptor beta chain was recovered during a study of blood T cell repertoires in COVID-19. Libraries were prepared by immunoSEQ multiplex PCR; TCRdb keeps only in-frame clonotypes and omits some of them. In the table there are under 200,000 clones, approximately 79% of which are singletons. The CDR3 has 15 amino acids. V was clipped by 11 bases and J by 3 bases; unmatched bases: 11. Germline values: CDR1 SNHLY, CDR2 FYNNEI. The TCR comes from a man in his sixties with active or convalescent COVID-19. The rearrangement links TRBV2 to TRBJ1-5; TRBD1 agrees at 9 bases. Sample: peripheral blood. CDR3 bases: TGTGCCTCGACTCGGGACAGGGACGCCAATCAGCCCCAGCATTTT. It translates to CASTRDRDANQPQHF.